This T cell receptor (beta chain) stems from a study of cytomegalovirus exposure and HLA in healthy donors. V was shortened by 4 bases and J by 5 bases, with 8 bases between the two germline ends. Germline V gene sequence: CDR1 SEHNR, CDR2 FQNEAQ (reference sequence). The CDR3 consists of 12 residues. PCR was performed using 60 Vbeta and 13 Jbeta primers. The protocol was immunoSEQ multiplex PCR, while the TCRdb copy is restricted to in-frame clones and leaves out a portion. This table lists about 150,000 clones. V is TRBV7-9 and J is TRBJ1-2; unclear D gene. The sequenced material came from PBMCs. The sequence derives from a woman aged 45-60 years in good health and CMV-seronegative. The CDR3 spells CASSWTDYGYTF. The CDR3 DNA is TGTGCCAGCAGCTGGACTGATTATGGCTACACCTTC.